The 21 T cell receptor beta chains given below trace back to one sample, sequenced in a study of blood T cells in healthy people across ages. Alongside a J-beta primer mix, a sample-barcoded 5' primer served in a second PCR lasting 7 to 11 cycles. MiXCR, applied by TCRdb to the 5' RACE reads, yields one record per CDR3 protein. The sample lists some 1.7 million distinct CDR3 sequences, about 28% occurring once. Sequences were obtained from blood. The source is a woman under 40 in good health.

This clonotype was observed many times. V gene TRBV24-1 combines with J gene TRBJ1-2, with D hard to call. Germline CDR1 KGHDR, CDR2 SFDVKD. The CDR3 covers 14 residues. The ends were cut back, 0 bases at V and 4 bases at J, with 8 bases in the middle. The CDR3 region is CATSDLDRSYGYTF. The DNA for the CDR3 is TGTGCCACCAGTGATTTGGATAGGAGCTATGGCTACACCTTC.

On this clonotype: This may be a read error: a much more frequent sequence differs by one nucleotide. The J gene is TRBJ2-7, the V gene TRBV28, with D unclear. Per the germline V gene, CDR1 is MDHEN and CDR2 is SYDVKM. The CDR3 length is 14 residues. In nucleotides, the CDR3 is TGTGCCGGCAGTGCGTCCGACCCTATTGTTGAGCAGTACTTC. Protein: CAGSASDPIVEQYF.

This clonotype came up many times. This rearrangement joins TRBV29-1 to TRBJ2-3, with TRBD2 as a possible D gene (6 bases). Trimming took off 4 bases at V and 2 bases at J, with 16 bases between the two ends. The CDR3 length is 15 residues. Germline CDR1 reads SQVTM; CDR2 reads ANQGSEA. CDR3 region: CSVGRVGGPTDTQYF. The CDR3 coding sequence is TGCAGCGTTGGGCGTGTGGGGGGACCCACAGATACGCAGTATTTT.

The chain couples TRBV7-9 to TRBJ2-3, with 8 bases lining up with TRBD2. The CDR3 runs to 17 residues. Looked up from germline, CDR1 is SEHNR and CDR2 is FQNEAQ (reference sequence). J lost 6 bases, V lost 5 bases, and 16 bases had no gene match. Written as DNA, the CDR3 is TGTGCCAGCAGCCCCGGGGGGGGAGCGGGGCCCTTGGATACGCAGTATTTT. Its translation is CASSPGGGAGPLDTQYF.

This chain connects TRBV18 to TRBJ2-1; TRBD2 matches 8 bases. This CDR3 contains 17 residues. J was trimmed by 4 bases and V by 3 bases; bases with no gene match: 11. Per the germline V gene, CDR1 is KGHSH and CDR2 is LQKENI. The CDR3: CASSPSVLAGSYNEQFF. Here the CDR3 DNA reads TGTGCCAGCTCACCCTCGGTGCTAGCGGGTTCTTACAATGAGCAGTTCTTC.

This clonotype occurred a few times. This chain uses TRBV5-1 with TRBJ2-5; no clear D. V shed 4 bases and J shed 1 base, with 14 bases lying between them. The germline V gene encodes CDR1 SGHRS and CDR2 YFSETQ. This CDR3 contains 15 residues. CDR3 loop: CASSRTLRVQETQYF. In nucleotides, the CDR3 is TGCGCCAGCAGCCGAACTCTCCGGGTCCAAGAGACCCAGTACTTC.

The chain joins TRBV12-3 or TRBV12-4 to TRBJ2-1; 13 bases align to TRBD2. The CDR3 sequence is 16 residues long. J gave up 9 bases and V 6 bases, and 11 bases lay outside the gene matches. In DNA form, the CDR3 reads TGTGCCAGCAGGCGACTAGCGGGAGGTCTCAGTGGTGAGCAGTTCTTC. As protein: CASRRLAGGLSGEQFF.

V usage is TRBV10-3 and J usage is TRBJ1-1; 8 nucleotides line up with TRBD1. V shed 6 bases and J 3 bases; nucleotides not matched to a gene: 6. The CDR3 sequence is 14 residues long. Germline CDR1 is ENHRY and CDR2 is SYGVKD. CDR3 residues: CAISTGGMDTEAFF. In DNA form, the CDR3 reads TGTGCCATCAGCACAGGGGGGATGGACACTGAAGCTTTCTTT.

This clonotype was detected many times. The chain uses TRBV9 and TRBJ2-7, with 7 bases aligning to TRBD1. This CDR3 has 13 residues. V was clipped by 3 bases and J by 6 bases; unmatched bases: 6. The germline gives CDR1 SGDLS, CDR2 YYNGEE. The DNA for the CDR3 is TGTGCCAGCAGCGAGTCTACAGGGGTCGAGCAGTACTTC. Amino acids: CASSESTGVEQYF. The full variable domain, its missing parts supplied by reference TRBV9 and TRBJ2-7, is DSGVTQTPKHLITATGQRVTLRCSPRSGDLSVYWYQQSLDQGLQFLIQYYNGEERAKGNILERFSAQQFPDLHSELNLSSLELGDSALYFCASSESTGVEQYFGPGTRLTVT.

This clonotype was found a few times. The CDR3 sequence is CASGRTSSFNEQFF. For the CDR3, the DNA is TGTGCCAGCGGAAGGACTAGCAGCTTCAATGAGCAGTTCTTC. The genes are TRBV5-5 and TRBJ2-1; TRBD2 matches at 8 bases. This CDR3 comprises 14 residues. Per the germline V gene, CDR1 is SGHKS and CDR2 is YYEKEE (reference sequence). Losses at the gene ends were 7 bases for V and 6 bases for J; bases not matched to a gene: 9.

The chain recombines TRBV2 with TRBJ2-1; 9 bases fit TRBD2. Germline CDR1 reads SNHLY; CDR2 reads FYNNEI. V shed 5 bases, J shed 2 bases, and the junction held 22 bases outside the gene matches. This CDR3 has 21 residues. The DNA for the CDR3 is TGTGCCAGCAGTCGAGTTGGGCGAGCGGGGGGCTCTAAGGCGACCTACAATGAGCAGTTCTTC. It specifies CASSRVGRAGGSKATYNEQFF.

As for this clonotype: With a much larger clone just one base away, this may be a read error. The chain carries TRBV5-1 and TRBJ1-2; TRBD1 aligns across 9 bases. CDR3 length: 15 amino acids. Germline lookup yields CDR1 SGHRS and CDR2 YFSETQ. The CDR3 DNA reads TGCGCCAACAGCTTGGCGACAGGGGGAGAAAGCGGCTACACCTTC. It specifies CANSLATGGESGYTF.

This clonotype has a handful of counts. The CDR3 spells CASSLRGGGSINEQFF. CDR3 bases: TGCGCCAGCAGCCTTCGTGGAGGGGGGTCTATTAATGAGCAGTTCTTC. The V call is TRBV5-1, the J call TRBJ2-1, with D perhaps matching TRBD1 or TRBD2 (6 bases each). CDR1 and CDR2 (germline): SGHRS, YFSETQ. The ends were cut back, 4 bases at V and 7 bases at J, with 21 bases in the middle. This CDR3 has 16 residues.

This clonotype was observed a handful of times. The chain is built from TRBV19 and TRBJ2-7; 9 bases fit TRBD2. Looked up from germline, CDR1 is LNHDA and CDR2 is SQIVND (reference sequence). J was trimmed by 0 bases and V by 7 bases; bases with no gene match: 4. The CDR3 runs 14 residues. Here the CDR3 reads CASTASGASYEQYF. The CDR3 DNA follows: TGTGCCAGTACCGCTAGCGGGGCCTCCTACGAGCAGTACTTC.

V usage is TRBV12-5 and J usage is TRBJ2-1, with D possibly TRBD1 on 6 matching bases. This CDR3 spans 13 amino acids. V gave up 6 bases and J gave up 9 bases, with 15 bases separating them. Germline CDR1 and CDR2: LGHNT and FRNRAP. The CDR3 reads CASGHRESSEQFF. The CDR3 DNA reads TGTGCTAGTGGCCACAGGGAAAGTAGTGAGCAGTTCTTC.

This clonotype has only a few counts. The J gene is TRBJ1-4, the V gene TRBV20-1; D unresolved. The germline gives CDR1 DFQATT, CDR2 SNEGSKA (reference sequence). Trimming removed 6 bases from V and 5 bases from J, with 13 bases in between. CDR3 length: 13 residues. The CDR3 region is CSAITGQNEKLFF. The CDR3 DNA is TGCAGTGCCATTACTGGGCAAAATGAAAAACTGTTTTTT.

V usage is TRBV20-1 and J usage is TRBJ2-7; D may correspond to TRBD1 or TRBD2 (5 bases each). The DNA end favors TRBJ2-5, so the J call may be wrong. The CDR3 extends over 13 amino acids. Germline values: CDR1 DFQATT, CDR2 SNEGSKA (reference sequence). Here the CDR3 reads CSARVRGTETQYF. DNA of the CDR3: TGCAGTGCTAGAGTAAGAGGGACGGAGACCCAGTACTTC.

The chain joins TRBV6-1 to TRBJ2-5; TRBD1 or TRBD2 may be the D gene (5 bases each). The CDR3 sequence is 13 residues long. From germline, CDR1 is MNHNS and CDR2 SASEGT. V was clipped by 8 bases and J by 0 bases, with 10 bases between them. In nucleotides, the CDR3 is TGTGCCAGCGACCGGGGCTACCAAGAGACCCAGTACTTC. This encodes CASDRGYQETQYF.

A note on this clonotype: A read error may account for a junction end that differs from germline. The gene calls are TRBV6-5 and TRBJ1-6, with 9 bases that match TRBD1. The CDR3 runs 15 residues. Germline V gives CDR1 MNHEY, CDR2 SVGAGI. In nucleotides, the CDR3 is TGTGTCAGCAGGGGGACAGGGTCCCCCCGATCACCCCTCCACTTT. This gives the protein CVSRGTGSPRSPLHF.

Ten or more counts support this clonotype. This sequence joins TRBV10-3 and TRBJ2-7, with TRBD1 matching over 8 bases. CDR3 length equals 15 residues. Trimming at V came to 3 bases and at J to 3 bases, leaving 7 bases not matched to a gene. The germline V gene encodes CDR1 ENHRY and CDR2 SYGVKD. The CDR3 is CAISDNRGARYEQYF. The CDR3 nucleotides are TGTGCCATCAGTGATAACAGGGGGGCCCGCTACGAGCAGTACTTC.

This rearrangement joins TRBV25-1 to TRBJ2-7; no reliable D call. The ends were cut back, 6 bases at V and 0 bases at J, with 21 bases in the middle. The CDR3 extends over 17 amino acids. Germline V CDR1 and CDR2: MGHDK, SYGVNS. The CDR3 protein is CASRGNAGQSSSYEQYF. Here the CDR3 DNA reads TGTGCCAGCAGGGGGAATGCCGGGCAGTCCAGCTCCTACGAGCAGTACTTC.